This TCR beta chain was documented in a study of cytomegalovirus exposure and HLA in healthy donors. The overall study: Among 398 genotyped donors, roughly 80% fell in the Caucasian-associated ancestry cluster.

Amplification used 60 Vbeta primers and 13 Jbeta primers. Method: immunoSEQ multiplex PCR; TCRdb's copy keeps in-frame clones and lacks some. The data show roughly 160,000 clones, 80% to 90% seen once. About this clone itself: Its target is unknown.

Study-wide points: Excluded were some V segments that proved indistinguishable, including TRBV6-2 and TRBV6-3. By HLA locus, TCR association rates varied in a later analysis, with DRB1 showing the most and HLA-C the fewest. Previously analyzed data showed that most TCR beta V segments were productive at a frequency of about 87% or about 30%.

Germline loops: CDR1 LGHNA, CDR2 YSLEER. The CDR3 is made up of 17 amino acids. Trimming took off 5 bases at V and 0 bases at J, with 14 bases between the two ends. The specimen sequenced was PBMCs. The TCR was taken from a woman between 50 and 59 years old in good health and CMV-seronegative. This chain connects TRBV4-3 to TRBJ2-6; the D gene is possibly TRBD1 (6 bases). The CDR3 DNA reads TGCGCCAGCAGCGTACAGGGTGGTCTCTCTGGGGCCAACGTCCTGACTTTC. It is translated as CASSVQGGLSGANVLTF.